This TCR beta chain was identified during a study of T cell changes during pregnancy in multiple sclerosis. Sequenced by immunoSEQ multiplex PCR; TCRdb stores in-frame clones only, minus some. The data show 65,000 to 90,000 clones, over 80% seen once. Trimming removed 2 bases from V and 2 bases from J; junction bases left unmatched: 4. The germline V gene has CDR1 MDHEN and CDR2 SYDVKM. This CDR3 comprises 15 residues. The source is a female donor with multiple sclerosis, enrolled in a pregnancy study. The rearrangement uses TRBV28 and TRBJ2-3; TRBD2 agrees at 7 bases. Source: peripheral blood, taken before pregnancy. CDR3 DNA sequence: TGTGCCAGCAGTTTAACTAGCGACAACACAGATACGCAGTATTTT. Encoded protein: CASSLTSDNTDTQYF. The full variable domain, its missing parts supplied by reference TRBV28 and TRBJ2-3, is DVKVTQSSRYLVKRTGEKVFLECVQDMDHENMFWYRQDPGLGLRLIYFSYDVKMKEKGDIPEGYSVSREKKERFSLILESASTNQTSMYLCASSLTSDNTDTQYFGPGTRLTVL.